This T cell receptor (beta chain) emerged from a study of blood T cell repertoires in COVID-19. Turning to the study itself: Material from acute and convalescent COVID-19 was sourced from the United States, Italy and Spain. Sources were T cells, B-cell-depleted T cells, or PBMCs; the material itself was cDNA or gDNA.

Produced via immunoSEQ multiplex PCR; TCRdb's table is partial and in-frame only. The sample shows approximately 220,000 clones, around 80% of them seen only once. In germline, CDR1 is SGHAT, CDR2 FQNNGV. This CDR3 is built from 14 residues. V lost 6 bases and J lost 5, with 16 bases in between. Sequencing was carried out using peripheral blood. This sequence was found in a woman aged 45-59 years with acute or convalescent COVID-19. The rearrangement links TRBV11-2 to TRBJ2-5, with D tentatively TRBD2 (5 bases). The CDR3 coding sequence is TGTGCCAGCAGTTTTATAGCGTCCGGGGAGACCCAGTACTTC. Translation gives CASSFIASGETQYF.